This record looks at one TCR beta chain sequence and its context. The data derive from a study of blood T cell repertoires in COVID-19. Libraries were prepared by immunoSEQ multiplex PCR; TCRdb keeps only in-frame clonotypes and omits some of them. The table shows about 320,000 clones, with nearly 90% occurring only once. Those who participated ranged in age from roughly 18 to 90 years and resided in 20 to 25 US areas. Clinical history reported by participants formed the basis on which cohorts were assigned. Resolution of symptoms, clearance, or two negative PCRs was present in recovered Cohort 3 donors. CDR3 size: 15 residues. The junction had 10 bases not matched to a gene; V was cut back by 6 bases and J by 8 bases. The germline V gene has CDR1 MNHNY and CDR2 SVGAGI (reference sequence).

Material for sequencing was PBMCs or T cells enriched from blood (not recorded which). This clonotype was obtained from a woman younger than 45 who had recovered from COVID-19. The J gene is TRBJ2-4, the V gene TRBV6-6; TRBD1 matches at 10 bases. CDR3 loop: CASSDGQGVSDIQYF. DNA of the CDR3: TGTGCCAGCAGCGACGGACAGGGGGTTTCGGACATTCAGTACTTC.